Here is one T cell receptor (beta chain) with its context. Germline V CDR1 and CDR2: SEHNR, FQNEAQ (reference sequence). The CDR3 covers 13 residues. V was clipped by 2 bases and J by 6 bases, with 7 bases between them. This record comes from a study of blood T cell repertoires in COVID-19. Profiled with immunoSEQ multiplex PCR; TCRdb holds only in-frame clones, not every one. The table lists under 350,000 clones, 80% to 90% of them singletons. Cohorts were based on clinical histories the participants reported. Sample: PBMCs or T cells enriched from blood (not recorded which). The sequence was obtained from a woman between 35 and 50 years old with acute COVID-19. This chain joins TRBV7-9 and TRBJ2-2; no definite D call. The CDR3: CASSLFLAGELFF. In DNA form, the CDR3 reads TGTGCCAGCAGCTTATTTCTTGCCGGGGAGCTGTTTTTT.